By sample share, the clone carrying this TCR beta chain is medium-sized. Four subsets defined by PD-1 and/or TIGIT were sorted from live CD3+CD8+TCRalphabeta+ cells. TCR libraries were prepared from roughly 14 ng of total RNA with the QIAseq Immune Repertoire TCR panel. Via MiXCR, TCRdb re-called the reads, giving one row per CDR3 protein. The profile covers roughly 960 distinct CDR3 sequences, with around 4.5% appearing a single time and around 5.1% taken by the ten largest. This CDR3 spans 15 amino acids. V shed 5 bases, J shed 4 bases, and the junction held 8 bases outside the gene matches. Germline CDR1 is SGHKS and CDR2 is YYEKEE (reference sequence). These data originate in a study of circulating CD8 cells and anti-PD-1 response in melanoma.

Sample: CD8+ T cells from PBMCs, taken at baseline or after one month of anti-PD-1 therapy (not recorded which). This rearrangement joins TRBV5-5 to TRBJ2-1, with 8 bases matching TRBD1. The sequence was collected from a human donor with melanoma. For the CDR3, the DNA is TGTGCCAGCAGGCGGACAGGGTCGGGATACAATGAGCAGTTCTTC. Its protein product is CASRRTGSGYNEQFF.